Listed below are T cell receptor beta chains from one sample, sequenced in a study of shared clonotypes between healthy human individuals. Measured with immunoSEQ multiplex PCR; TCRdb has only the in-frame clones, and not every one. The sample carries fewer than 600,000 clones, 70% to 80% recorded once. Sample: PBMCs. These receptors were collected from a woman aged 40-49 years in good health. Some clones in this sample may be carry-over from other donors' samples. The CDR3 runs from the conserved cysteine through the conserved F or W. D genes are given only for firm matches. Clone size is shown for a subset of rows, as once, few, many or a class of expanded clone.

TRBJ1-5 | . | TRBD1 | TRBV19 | TGTGCCAGCGACAGGACAGGGTCGGGTGGCAATCAGCCCCAGCATTTT | CASDRTGSGGNQPQHF
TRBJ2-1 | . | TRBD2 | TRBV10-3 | TGTGCCATCAGCGGGACTAGCGGGAGCTCCTACAATGAGCAGTTCTTC | CAISGTSGSSYNEQFF
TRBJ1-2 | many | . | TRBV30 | TGTGCCTGGAGTACCGGGGACGGCTATGGCTACACCTTC | CAWSTGDGYGYTF
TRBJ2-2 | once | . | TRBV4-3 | TGCGCCAGCAGCCGAGACCCTCGATCAACCACCGGGGAGCTGTTTTTT | CASSRDPRSTTGELFF
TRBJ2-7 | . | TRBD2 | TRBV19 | TGTGCCAGTAGTCACCTCAGGGGCCAGCGGGAGGGCCAACAGTACTTC | CASSHLRGQREGQQYF
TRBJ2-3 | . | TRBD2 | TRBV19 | TGTGCCAGTAGTTACAGGCTAGCGGCTCATTCCCCAGATACGCAGTATTTT | CASSYRLAAHSPDTQYF
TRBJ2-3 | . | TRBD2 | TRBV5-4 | TGTGCCAGCAGCTCAAAGACTAGCGGGAGCACAGATACGCAGTATTTT | CASSSKTSGSTDTQYF
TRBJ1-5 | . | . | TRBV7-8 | TGTGCCAGCAGCGCCAACAGTAATCAGCCCCAGCATTTT | CASSANSNQPQHF
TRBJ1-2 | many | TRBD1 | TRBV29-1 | TGCAGCGGACTCGGACAGGACTATGGCTACACCTTC | CSGLGQDYGYTF
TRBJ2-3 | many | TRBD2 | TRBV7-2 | TGTGCCAGCAGCGCCCCCGGGACTAGCGGGAGGCTAAGCACAGATACGCAGTATTTT | CASSAPGTSGRLSTDTQYF
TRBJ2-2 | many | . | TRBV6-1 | TGTGCCAGCAGTTCTGAGGGGAGTTTGGGGGAGCTGTTTTTT | CASSSEGSLGELFF
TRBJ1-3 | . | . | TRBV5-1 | TGCGCCAGCAGCTTGATGGACGCTGGAAACACCATATATTTT | CASSLMDAGNTIYF
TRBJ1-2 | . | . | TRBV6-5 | TGTGCCAGCAGTTCCTCGAGTGGGGGGCGCCTCTATGGCTACACCTTC | CASSSSSGGRLYGYTF
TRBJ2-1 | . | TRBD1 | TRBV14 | TGTGCCAGCAGCCCTTCAGGGGGATTTGCCTACAATGAGCAGTTCTTC | CASSPSGGFAYNEQFF
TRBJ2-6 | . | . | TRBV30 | TGTGCCTGGAACCCTTACGGGGTTTACTCTGGGGCCAACGTCCTGACTTTC | CAWNPYGVYSGANVLTF
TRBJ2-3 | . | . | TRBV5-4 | TGTGCCAGCAGCTTGAAGGTTCACGCAGATACGCAGTATTTT | CASSLKVHADTQYF